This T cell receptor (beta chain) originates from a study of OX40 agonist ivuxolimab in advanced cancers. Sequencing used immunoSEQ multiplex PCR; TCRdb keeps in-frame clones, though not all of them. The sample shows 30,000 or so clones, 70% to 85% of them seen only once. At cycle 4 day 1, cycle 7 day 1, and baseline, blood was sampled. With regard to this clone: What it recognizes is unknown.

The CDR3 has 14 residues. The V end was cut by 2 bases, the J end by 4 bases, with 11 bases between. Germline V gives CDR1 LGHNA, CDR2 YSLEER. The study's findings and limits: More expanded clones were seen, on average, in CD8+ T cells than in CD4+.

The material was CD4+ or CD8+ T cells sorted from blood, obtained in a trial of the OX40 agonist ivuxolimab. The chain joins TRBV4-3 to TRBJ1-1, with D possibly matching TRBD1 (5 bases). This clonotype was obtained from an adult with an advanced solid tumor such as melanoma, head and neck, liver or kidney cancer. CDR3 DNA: TGCGCCAGCAGCCAAAGAGTGAGGGGCACTGAAGCTTTCTTT. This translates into CASSQRVRGTEAFF.